The text below deals with one TCR beta chain. The antigen remains undetermined. The data were obtained in a study of shared clonotypes between healthy human individuals. Study-wide context: Per donor, CD8 memory used one plate, CD8 naive used two, CD4 memory used three and CD4 naive used three.

Overall study findings and caveats: Relative to memory subsets, naive subsets generally showed larger estimated richness. It was only blood that was sampled, and tissue repertoires likely differ.

Generated by immunoSEQ multiplex PCR, the TCRdb table keeps only in-frame clones and is missing some. The data hold 1.6 million or so clones, with roughly 96% observed a single time. The sample comprised naive CD4+ T cells sorted from blood. The subset here: CD45RA+ positively selected. This receptor was taken from a man aged 25-45 years in good health.

The CDR3 DNA is TGTGCCAGCAGCCCCGGACTAGCGGTTACCTACAATGAGCAGTTCTTC. As protein: CASSPGLAVTYNEQFF. The rearrangement uses TRBV5-4 and TRBJ2-1; 10 bases fit TRBD2. The CDR3 is made up of 16 amino acids. Germline V gene data show CDR1 as SGHNT and CDR2 as YYREEE (reference sequence). V was clipped by 4 bases and J by 2 bases; unmatched bases: 6.